This T cell receptor beta chain derives from a study of T cell responses to AZD1222 COVID-19 vaccine. This clone showed up just once. Its cognate antigen is unknown. This CDR3 comprises 14 residues. CDR1 is LGHNT, CDR2 FRNRAP, per germline. V dropped 6 bases and J dropped 4; count of bases not matched to a gene: 7. Overall study results and limits: Clonal diversity was possibly underestimated, and white British individuals and females predominated among donors. In the spike-specific TCR repertoire, nearly half reportedly target unmutated variant regions.

Samples with a second dose at about 4 or about 12 weeks were pooled together. Libraries were prepared by immunoSEQ multiplex PCR; TCRdb keeps only in-frame clonotypes and omits some of them. Of some 180,000 clones listed, 90% to 95% were seen once; the top ten hold roughly 1.7%. The sequencing used peripheral blood, collected 28 days after the second AZD1222 dose. The origin of this receptor is an adult who received the AZD1222 COVID-19 vaccine. The rearrangement uses TRBV12-5 and TRBJ2-5; 8 nucleotides align to TRBD2. The CDR3 loop reads CASGPGLDTETQYF. The DNA for the CDR3 is TGTGCTAGTGGCCCGGGACTAGACACAGAGACCCAGTACTTC. Variable domain in full (rest from reference TRBV12-5 and TRBJ2-5): DARVTQTPRHKVTEMGQEVTMRCQPILGHNTVFWYRQTMMQGLELLAYFRNRAPLDDSGMPKDRFSAEMPDATLATLKIQPSEPRDSAVYFCASGPGLDTETQYFGPGTRLLVL.